Each of the 5 T cell receptor beta chains below was sequenced from the same sample in a study of T cells in tumors after PD-1 blockade. TCRdb's table, derived via immunoSEQ multiplex PCR, lists solely in-frame clones and lacks some. The table lists fewer than 9,000 clones, 55% to 75% of them singletons. Here the sequenced sample was tumor tissue, taken after anti-PD-1 treatment. These receptors were obtained from a human donor with basal cell carcinoma.

This chain uses TRBV6-5 with TRBJ1-5; weak D call: TRBD1 (6 bases). The CDR3 covers 15 residues. The germline V and J ends were trimmed by 6 bases and 4 bases, with 16 bases remaining between them. Germline lookup yields CDR1 MNHEY and CDR2 SVGAGI. CDR3 nucleotide sequence: TGTGCCAGCAGAGGGGGGCAGGGGACTAATCAGCCCCAGCATTTT. Translation gives CASRGGQGTNQPQHF.

The chain uses TRBV7-2 and TRBJ2-5; D possibly matches TRBD1 or TRBD2 (5 bases each). The ends were cut back, 4 bases at V and 9 bases at J, with 15 bases in the middle. Per the germline V gene, CDR1 is SGHTA and CDR2 is FQGNSA. The CDR3 has 13 amino acids. The CDR3 reads CASSWGPIGAQYF. The CDR3 bases are TGTGCCAGCAGCTGGGGACCTATAGGGGCCCAGTACTTC.

This clone occurred a few times. V usage is TRBV5-1 and J usage is TRBJ1-6; D gene uncertain. The CDR3 totals 14 residues. Germline V gene sequence: CDR1 SGHRS, CDR2 YFSETQ. The ends were cut back, 3 bases at V and 16 bases at J, with 20 bases in the middle. DNA of the CDR3: TGCGCCAGCAGCTCCAGCCCGGATGCTCTAGTACTCCACTTT. This gives the protein CASSSSPDALVLHF.

This sequence joins TRBV30 and TRBJ1-1; a weak D match, TRBD1 (5 bases). Germline loops: CDR1 GTSNPN, CDR2 SVGIG (reference sequence). The CDR3 extends over 15 amino acids. V shed 5 bases and J shed 1 base, with 17 bases lying between them. The CDR3 region is CAWWFYGGSNTEAFF. The CDR3 DNA sequence: TGTGCCTGGTGGTTTTACGGGGGGTCGAACACTGAAGCTTTCTTT.

This clone was seen a handful of times. V and J are TRBV29-1 and TRBJ2-6; the D gene is possibly TRBD1 (5 bases). The CDR3 sequence is 11 residues long. V gave up 3 bases and J gave up 10 bases, with 7 bases separating them. Germline values: CDR1 SQVTM, CDR2 ANQGSEA. CDR3 nucleotide sequence: TGCAGCGTTGACAGGGTGAACGTCCTGACTTTC. Its protein product is CSVDRVNVLTF.